This T cell receptor beta chain was sequenced during a study of blood T cell repertoires in COVID-19. Looking at the study overall: Sources were T cells, B-cell-depleted T cells, or PBMCs; the material itself was cDNA or gDNA.

Only in-frame clones appear in the TCRdb table, and some are missing; sequencing was by immunoSEQ multiplex PCR. The table has 150,000 to 200,000 clones, 84% seen once. The CDR3 extends over 17 amino acids. Per the germline V gene, CDR1 is MGHRA and CDR2 is YSYEKL. V was shortened by 0 bases and J by 4 bases, with 16 bases between the two germline ends. Assignments of participants to cohorts depended upon their own reported clinical history. The sequence was collected from a woman in her thirties who had been exposed to COVID-19. The sequenced material came from PBMCs or T cells enriched from blood (not recorded which). V usage is TRBV4-1 and J usage is TRBJ1-5; perhaps TRBD1 as D (6 bases). The CDR3 sequence: CASSQEGTSGGNQPQHF. CDR3 nucleotides: TGCGCCAGCAGCCAAGAGGGGACATCAGGTGGGAATCAGCCCCAGCATTTT.